What follows is one T cell receptor beta chain and its context. The antigen this receptor binds is unknown. Base-call qualities are not available, and no considerably larger clone is one nucleotide away. The immunoSEQ Assay, a bias-controlled multiplex PCR, was used to amplify TCRbeta CDR3 regions from genomic DNA. In the original analysis: The number of nucleated cells in each sample was estimated from the amplification of reference gene primers within the assay. To quantify the absolute abundance of each unique TCRbeta CDR3 rearrangement, sequence reads were collapsed and filtered. For each sample, productive Simpson clonality was calculated as the square root of Simpson's diversity index across productive rearrangements. TCRdb's version of the immuneACCESS table is confined to in-frame rearrangements and falls short of the full clone set. An unresolved V gene accounts for under half of the shortfall where checked; the remainder is of unknown origin. V and J calls and clone size are those listed in that table; D and trimming were worked out from the DNA. Present in this sample are roughly 150,000 clones, roughly 81% of which were seen just once. Around 8.1% of the sample goes to the ten largest clones.

In the germline V gene, CDR1 corresponds to MNHEY and CDR2 to SVGEGT. Spanning cysteine to valine, the CDR3 consists of 14 amino acids. Left in the record is the CDR3 DNA by itself, 42 bases read in frame from the first base. The germline ends are 8 bases apart after V is trimmed by 2 bases and J by 0 bases. The source of the sample is a study of blood T cell repertoires in COVID-19 (dated by TCRdb to 2020 to 2021). About the investigation overall: The collaborator samples originated in the United States, Italy and Spain and spanned the acute and convalescent phases of COVID-19. The material from the prospective study consisted of cDNA or gDNA derived from T cells, B-cell-depleted T cells, or PBMCs. The dataset comprised deeply sampled blood TCRbeta repertoires from subjects exposed to, actively infected with, or recovered from COVID-19. A freely available public database, intended as a resource for researchers studying the immune response to SARS-CoV-2, is where the repertoires were released. The samples were drawn from the first 160 participants of the ongoing ImmuneRACE study and from under 1,500 subjects provided by 6 global collaborators. A de-identified subject ID, COVID-19 status, age in years and sex were almost always included in the sample metadata. Where HLA class I and class II types were available, the types were taken from metadata supplied by the sample provider, not from assay-based typing. The research as a whole found: Clinical and demographic metadata were provided uncurated, with the amount varying by source and participant.

At one collaborating source in Seattle, patients were enrolled during active infection and were followed longitudinally through the course of disease. The collaborating institutions used their own protocols to collect whole blood in K2EDTA tubes. For TCRbeta analysis, collaborators shipped samples as frozen whole blood, isolated PBMCs, or DNA extracted from either of those sample types. Sequencing was carried out using peripheral blood. This TCR came from a woman aged 55-69 years with COVID-19, enrolled during active disease. Here the chain combines TRBV6-2 or TRBV6-3 and TRBJ2-7, with a tentative D gene TRBD1 over 6 matching bases. In nucleotides, the sequence is TGTGCCAGCAGTTACGGGGGCAACTCCTACGAGCAGTACGTC. It codes for CASSYGGNSYEQYV.